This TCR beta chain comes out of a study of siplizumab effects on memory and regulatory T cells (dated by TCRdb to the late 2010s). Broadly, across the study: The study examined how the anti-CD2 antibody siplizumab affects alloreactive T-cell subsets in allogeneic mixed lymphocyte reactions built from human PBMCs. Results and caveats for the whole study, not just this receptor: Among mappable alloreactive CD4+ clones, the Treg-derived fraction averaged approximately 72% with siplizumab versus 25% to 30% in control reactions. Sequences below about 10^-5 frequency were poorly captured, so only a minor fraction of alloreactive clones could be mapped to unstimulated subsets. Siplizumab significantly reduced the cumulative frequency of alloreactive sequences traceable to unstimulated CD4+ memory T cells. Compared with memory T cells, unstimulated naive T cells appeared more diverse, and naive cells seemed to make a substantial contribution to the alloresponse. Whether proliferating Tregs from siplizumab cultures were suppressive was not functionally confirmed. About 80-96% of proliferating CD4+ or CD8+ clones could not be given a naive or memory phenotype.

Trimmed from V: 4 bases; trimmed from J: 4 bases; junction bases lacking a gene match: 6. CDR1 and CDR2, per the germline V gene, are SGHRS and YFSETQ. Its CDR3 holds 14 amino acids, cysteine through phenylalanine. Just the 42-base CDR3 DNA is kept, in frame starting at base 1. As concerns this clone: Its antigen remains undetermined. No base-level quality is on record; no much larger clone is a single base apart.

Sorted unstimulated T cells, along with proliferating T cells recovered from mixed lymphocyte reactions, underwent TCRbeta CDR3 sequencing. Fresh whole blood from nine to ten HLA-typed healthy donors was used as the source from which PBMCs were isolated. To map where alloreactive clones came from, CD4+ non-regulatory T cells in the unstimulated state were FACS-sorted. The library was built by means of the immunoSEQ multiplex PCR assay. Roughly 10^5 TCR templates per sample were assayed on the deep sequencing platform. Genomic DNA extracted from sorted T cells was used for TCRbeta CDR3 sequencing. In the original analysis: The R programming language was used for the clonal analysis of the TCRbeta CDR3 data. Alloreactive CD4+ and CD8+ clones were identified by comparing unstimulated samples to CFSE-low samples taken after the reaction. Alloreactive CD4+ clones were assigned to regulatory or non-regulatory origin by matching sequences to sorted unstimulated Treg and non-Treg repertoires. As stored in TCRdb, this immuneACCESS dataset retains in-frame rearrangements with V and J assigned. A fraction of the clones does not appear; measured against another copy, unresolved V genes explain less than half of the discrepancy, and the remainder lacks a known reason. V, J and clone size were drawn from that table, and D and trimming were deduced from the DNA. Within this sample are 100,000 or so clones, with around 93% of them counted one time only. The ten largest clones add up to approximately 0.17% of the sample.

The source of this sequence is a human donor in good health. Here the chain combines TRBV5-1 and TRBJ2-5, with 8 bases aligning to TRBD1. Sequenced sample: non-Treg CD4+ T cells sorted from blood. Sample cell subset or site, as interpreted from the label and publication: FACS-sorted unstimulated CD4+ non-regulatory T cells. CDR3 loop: CASSPGQEGETQYF. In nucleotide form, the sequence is TGCGCCAGCAGCCCGGGACAGGAGGGAGAGACCCAGTACTTC.